These 31 T cell receptor beta chains were sequenced from one sample in a study of T cell responses to AZD1222 COVID-19 vaccine (dated by TCRdb to the early 2020s). The method was the immunoSEQ multiplex PCR assay. Not all clones reach the TCRdb copy of this immuneACCESS table, which keeps in-frame sequences only. Checked studies attribute under half of the gap to unresolved V genes and leave the rest unexplained. In all, the sample holds about 120,000 clones, and more than 85% of those were seen once. Clones ranked in the top ten supply 3% of the sample. The time point label here, explained by the study, means: about 28 days (+/-7) after the second vaccine dose. Sequenced here: peripheral blood, sampled 28 days after the second AZD1222 dose. All receptors derive from an adult who received the AZD1222 COVID-19 vaccine.

V is TRBV5-4 and J is TRBJ1-3; D uncertain. The CDR3 runs 14 residues. V was shortened by 0 bases and J by 8 bases, with 12 bases between the two germline ends. Germline CDR1 and CDR2: SGHNT and YYREEE (reference sequence). CDR3 coding DNA: TGTGCCAGCAGCTTGGCGACTCGGAGGGACACCATATATTTT. Translating it yields CASSLATRRDTIYF.

V usage is TRBV28 and J usage is TRBJ1-5, with 9 bases identical to TRBD1. Germline assignment: CDR1 MDHEN and CDR2 SYDVKM. The trim removed 6 bases at V and 3 bases at J, leaving 6 bases unmatched. The CDR3 is 15 residues long. The CDR3 here is CASRPQGAHNQPQHF. The CDR3, as DNA: TGTGCCAGCAGACCACAGGGGGCCCACAATCAGCCCCAGCATTTT.

This clone was recorded only once. The genes are TRBV18 and TRBJ2-5; D remains unclear. The CDR3 covers 12 residues. Germline values: CDR1 KGHSH, CDR2 LQKENI. The germline V and J ends were trimmed by 1 base and 5 bases, with 5 bases remaining between them. DNA for the CDR3: TGTGCCAGCTCACCACTGGGGGAGACCCAGTACTTC. Amino acids: CASSPLGETQYF.

This clone came up a few times. The chain carries TRBV27 and TRBJ1-3, with D maybe TRBD1 (5 bases). The CDR3 has 14 residues. CDR1 is MNHEY and CDR2 is SMNVEV in the germline V gene (reference sequence). Deletions cut 2 bases from V and 4 bases from J, with 9 bases between. The chain's CDR3 is CASSLRGSGNTIYF. Here the CDR3 DNA reads TGTGCCAGCAGTTTAAGGGGTTCAGGAAACACCATATATTTT.

As concerns this clone: Mismatch with germline at one junction end may stem from a read error. The chain carries TRBV7-6 and TRBJ1-4, with TRBD1 identical over 9 bases. The germline V gene encodes CDR1 SGHVS and CDR2 FNYEAQ. The CDR3 is 18 amino acids. CDR3 amino acids: CASSLGPKLGQGYEKLFF. The CDR3 DNA follows: TGTGCCAGCAGTTTAGGGCCCAAGCTAGGACAGGGGTACGAAAAACTGTTTTTT. The full variable domain, its missing parts supplied by reference TRBV7-6 and TRBJ1-4, is GAGVSQSPRYKVTKRGQDVALRCDPISGHVSLYWYRQALGQGPEFLTYFNYEAQQDKSGLPNDRFSAERPEGSISTLTIQRTEQRDSAMYRCASSLGPKLGQGYEKLFFGSGTQLSVL.

The V call is TRBV19, the J call TRBJ1-5; 9 bases map to TRBD1. The germline CDR1 and CDR2 sequences are LNHDA and SQIVND (reference sequence). The CDR3 extends over 14 amino acids. V dropped 6 bases and J dropped 6; count of bases not matched to a gene: 6. For the CDR3, the DNA is TGTGCCAGTAGAGGGGACAGGGAGGGTCAGCCCCAGCATTTT. Translating gives CASRGDREGQPQHF. Variable domain in full (rest from reference TRBV19 and TRBJ1-5): DGGITQSPKYLFRKEGQNVTLSCEQNLNHDAMYWYRQDPGQGLRLIYYSQIVNDFQKGDIAEGYSVSREKKESFPLTVTSAQKNPTAFYLCASRGDREGQPQHFGDGTRLSIL.

The chain carries TRBV3-1 (or the pseudogene TRBV3-2) and TRBJ2-5; no definite D call. The CDR3 is 15 residues long. The V end was cut by 1 base, the J end by 10 bases, with 19 bases between. Per germline, CDR1 LGHDT and CDR2 YNNKEL (reference sequence). CDR3 loop: CASSQAAALPLNQYF. The CDR3 nucleotides read TGTGCCAGCAGCCAAGCGGCAGCACTCCCCTTAAACCAGTACTTC.

This clone has more than one count but fewer than ten. The chain has TRBV5-1 and TRBJ1-1; D is uncertain. CDR3 length: 13 residues. Trimming stripped 4 bases from V and 4 bases from J, with 11 bases between. CDR1 is SGHRS, CDR2 YFSETQ, per germline. The CDR3 DNA reads TGCGCCAGCAGCACCGCTCCGGCCACTGAAGCTTTCTTT. Translated, it gives CASSTAPATEAFF.

The gene calls are TRBV6-5 and TRBJ1-5; 9 nucleotides agree with TRBD1. The germline CDR1 and CDR2 sequences are MNHEY and SVGAGI. After removal of 4 bases from V and 4 bases from J, the junction contained 2 bases not matched to a gene. The CDR3 loop spans 14 amino acids. As DNA, the CDR3 is TGTGCCAGCAGTTGGGACAGGGCGAATCAGCCCCAGCATTTT. Translated: CASSWDRANQPQHF.

The CDR3 loop is CASSPTQGIGNTIYF. The CDR3 region has the DNA TGTGCCAGCTCACCTACACAGGGTATTGGAAACACCATATATTTT. This chain connects TRBV18 to TRBJ1-3; possibly TRBD1 for D (6 bases). This CDR3 has 15 amino acids. V was trimmed by 3 bases and J by 3 bases, leaving 12 bases between them. The germline V gene encodes CDR1 KGHSH and CDR2 LQKENI.

This chain links TRBV11-3 with TRBJ2-7; D may be TRBD2 (7 bases). The CDR3 runs 14 residues. Germline V gives CDR1 SGHNT, CDR2 YENEEA. V lost 5 bases, J lost 7 bases, and 18 bases lay in between. CDR3 DNA: TGTGCCAGCAGCCCAAATAGGGGGGGTTCAGAGCAGTACTTC. It encodes CASSPNRGGSEQYF.

V and J are TRBV28 and TRBJ1-6; TRBD1 matches 9 bases. Trimming cost V 6 bases and J 9 bases; bases outside gene matches: 6. The germline CDR1 and CDR2 sequences are MDHEN and SYDVKM. The CDR3 covers 14 residues. The CDR3 nucleotides are TGTGCCAGCAGGGCCGGGACAGGGTTTTCACCCCTCCACTTT. Encoded protein: CASRAGTGFSPLHF.

Regarding this clone: The junction departs from germline at one end; a sequencing error may be responsible. The V call is TRBV6-2 or TRBV6-3, the J call TRBJ2-3; the D is unclear. Looked up from germline, CDR1 is MNHEY and CDR2 is SVGEGT. The CDR3 contains 15 residues. This CDR3 reads CASSYSGLKTDTQYF. The CDR3 DNA sequence: TGTGCCAGCAGCTACTCGGGCCTTAAGACAGATACGCAGTATTTT.

This clone was seen ten or more times. The rearrangement joins TRBV7-2 to TRBJ2-1; D may be TRBD2 (6 bases). Per germline, CDR1 SGHTA and CDR2 FQGNSA. Trimming took off 2 bases at V and 13 bases at J, with 15 bases between the two ends. The CDR3 length is 13 residues. CDR3 nucleotides: TGTGCCAGCAGCTTATTTCGGGGGACGCTCCAGTTCTTC. Protein product: CASSLFRGTLQFF.

The chain has TRBV6-1 and TRBJ2-3; TRBD1 matches 7 bases. CDR3 length: 15 amino acids. CDR1 and CDR2 (germline): MNHNS, SASEGT. With V trimmed by 1 base and J by 1 base, 2 bases remained unmatched. The CDR3 bases are TGTGCCAGCAGTGAAGGGGGGACAGGCACAGATACGCAGTATTTT. Translation gives CASSEGGTGTDTQYF.

As concerns this clone: Mismatch with germline at one junction end may stem from a read error. V and J are TRBV7-2 and TRBJ2-7; D ambiguous. The CDR3 runs 14 residues. CDR1 and CDR2 from the germline V gene are SGHTA and FQGNSA. CDR3 sequence (DNA): TGTGCCAGCAGCTTGGGCCAGCCCTCCAACGAGCAGTACTTC. This translates into CASSLGQPSNEQYF.

This clone was picked up one time. This chain links TRBV4-2 with TRBJ1-3; possible D gene TRBD1, 5 bases. This CDR3 contains 16 residues. Deletions cut 3 bases from V and 0 bases from J, with 12 bases between. Germline CDR1 LGHNA, CDR2 YNFKEQ. DNA of the CDR3: TGTGCCAGCAGCCATTCCAGCAGGGTCTCTGGAAACACCATATATTTT. This gives the protein CASSHSSRVSGNTIYF.

The chain employs TRBV29-1 and TRBJ2-5; no definite D call. Germline lookup yields CDR1 SQVTM and CDR2 ANQGSEA. The CDR3 is 13 amino acids. V was clipped by 2 bases and J by 5 bases, with 12 bases between them. The CDR3 coding sequence is TGCAGCGTTGAATCTAACAGTCGGGAGACCCAGTACTTC. This encodes CSVESNSRETQYF.

The chain combines TRBV7-2 with TRBJ2-7; TRBD2 might be the D (7 bases). Looked up from germline, CDR1 is SGHTA and CDR2 is FQGNSA. V was pared by 0 bases and J by 2 bases, with 11 bases between. CDR3 size: 15 residues. DNA of the CDR3: TGTGCCAGCAGCTTAGCGCAAGGGGGGGCCTACGAGCAGTACTTC. Protein: CASSLAQGGAYEQYF.

Only one count was recorded for this clone. The chain combines TRBV2 with TRBJ2-1; the D gene is possibly TRBD2 (5 bases). The V and J ends lost 6 bases and 6 bases respectively, with 12 bases between them. Germline-derived CDR1 and CDR2 are SNHLY and FYNNEI. The CDR3 loop spans 13 amino acids. Here the CDR3 reads CASRVRGLNEQFF. CDR3 sequence (DNA): TGTGCCAGCAGGGTTAGAGGACTCAATGAGCAGTTCTTC.

V gene TRBV19 combines with J gene TRBJ1-3; D is uncertain. Germline V gene sequence: CDR1 LNHDA, CDR2 SQIVND (reference sequence). The CDR3 extends over 15 amino acids. Trimming stripped 5 bases from V and 0 bases from J, with 11 bases between. CDR3: CASSPSWNSGNTIYF. CDR3 sequence (DNA): TGTGCCAGTAGTCCCTCGTGGAACTCTGGAAACACCATATATTTT.

The V gene is TRBV9, the J gene TRBJ2-7; D call uncertain. V lost 4 bases and J lost 4, with 3 bases in between. Germline V lookup: CDR1 SGDLS, CDR2 YYNGEE. The CDR3 is made up of 10 amino acids. The CDR3 reads CASSLYEQYF. CDR3 in DNA: TGTGCCAGCAGCCTTTACGAGCAGTACTTC.

The chain recombines TRBV30 with TRBJ2-3; a possible D gene is TRBD2 (5 bases). V dropped 1 base and J dropped 0 bases, with 11 bases sitting between them. The CDR3 runs to 15 residues. Germline loops: CDR1 GTSNPN, CDR2 SVGIG (reference sequence). The CDR3 is CAWSDEGVSTDTQYF. CDR3 bases: TGTGCCTGGAGTGACGAGGGTGTTAGCACAGATACGCAGTATTTT.

With regard to this clone: Different DNA sequences within this sample yield the same CDR3. The chain has TRBV9 and TRBJ1-1; D gene uncertain. This CDR3 has 14 residues. Between the trimmed V and J ends, which lost 0 bases and 0 bases, there was a span of 6 bases. CDR1 and CDR2 (germline): SGDLS, YYNGEE. CDR3 nucleotides: TGTGCCAGCAGCGTAGGACCCATGAACACTGAAGCTTTCTTT. Amino acid sequence: CASSVGPMNTEAFF.

The V gene is TRBV4-3, the J gene TRBJ1-4; the D is unclear. The CDR3 totals 16 residues. Trimming shortened V by 3 bases and J by 7 bases, and 18 bases separated the two germline ends. Germline-derived CDR1 and CDR2 are LGHNA and YSLEER. The CDR3 spells CASSQSNRAVGEKLFF. The CDR3, as DNA: TGCGCCAGCAGCCAGAGCAACCGGGCCGTGGGTGAAAAACTGTTTTTT.

V and J are TRBV28 and TRBJ1-5, with D tentatively TRBD1 (6 bases). The CDR3 sequence is 11 residues long. Germline V gives CDR1 MDHEN, CDR2 SYDVKM. V was trimmed by 6 bases and J by 7 bases, leaving 7 bases between them. The CDR3 is CASRRGQPQHF. CDR3 in DNA: TGTGCCAGCAGGAGGGGGCAGCCCCAGCATTTT.

J is TRBJ1-1 and V is TRBV2; perhaps TRBD1 as D (5 bases). The CDR3 extends over 13 amino acids. Deletions cut 7 bases from V and 2 bases from J, with 11 bases between. CDR1 is SNHLY and CDR2 is FYNNEI in the germline V gene. This CDR3 is CASTVDSNTEAFF. For the CDR3, the DNA is TGTGCCAGCACCGTCGACAGCAACACTGAAGCTTTCTTT.

This rearrangement joins TRBV28 to TRBJ1-5; no clear D gene. The CDR3 covers 15 residues. Germline values: CDR1 MDHEN, CDR2 SYDVKM. V was shortened by 6 bases and J by 6 bases, with 18 bases between the two germline ends. The CDR3 nucleotides are TGTGCCAGCAGCCTGGGATCCCTGGTAGGTCAGCCCCAGCATTTT. Protein product: CASSLGSLVGQPQHF.

The chain links TRBV7-3 to TRBJ1-2; 7 nucleotides agree with TRBD1. This CDR3 spans 15 amino acids. The germline CDR1 and CDR2 sequences are SGHTA and FQGTGA. V was clipped by 5 bases and J by 7 bases; unmatched bases: 13. DNA for the CDR3: TGTGCCAGCAGCCCCAGAGGGGGCCCGGGCGGTGGCTACACCTTC. Its translation: CASSPRGGPGGGYTF.

The chain joins TRBV19 to TRBJ2-7, with D perhaps matching TRBD2 (6 bases). CDR3 size: 14 residues. The V and J ends lost 0 bases and 2 bases respectively, with 8 bases between them. The germline CDR1 and CDR2 sequences are LNHDA and SQIVND (reference sequence). For the CDR3, the DNA is TGTGCCAGTAGTATAGAGCGGGGCACCTACGAGCAGTACTTC. Residues: CASSIERGTYEQYF.

This chain uses TRBV7-9 with TRBJ1-1; a weak D match, TRBD1 (6 bases). Germline V CDR1 and CDR2: SEHNR, FQNEAQ (reference sequence). With 2 bases removed from V and 3 bases from J, the gap between germline ends came to 10 bases. The CDR3 contains 14 residues. The CDR3, as DNA: TGTGCCAGCAGCTTATCGTACAGGGACACTGAAGCTTTCTTT. Translated: CASSLSYRDTEAFF.